The 12 T cell receptor beta chains given below trace back to one sample, sequenced in a study of OX40 agonist ivuxolimab in advanced cancers. Profiled with immunoSEQ multiplex PCR; TCRdb holds only in-frame clones, not every one. This table holds 30,000 to 40,000 clones, approximately 89% found once. Sequencing was performed on CD4+ or CD8+ T cells sorted from blood, taken in a trial of the OX40 agonist ivuxolimab. All receptors come from an adult with an advanced solid tumor such as melanoma, head and neck, liver or kidney cancer.

The J gene is TRBJ2-3, the V gene TRBV5-1; the match to TRBD2 covers 10 bases. Germline V CDR1 and CDR2: SGHRS, YFSETQ. CDR3 length: 19 residues. With 0 bases clipped from V and 2 bases from J, the junction kept 12 bases outside the gene matches. The CDR3 DNA is TGCGCCAGCAGCTTGGCCCAGGCTAGCGGGAGTATAATCACAGATACGCAGTATTTT. It codes for CASSLAQASGSIITDTQYF.

V usage is TRBV11-2 and J usage is TRBJ2-2; D ambiguous. This CDR3 comprises 13 residues. Germline V gives CDR1 SGHAT, CDR2 FQNNGV. Trimming shortened V by 0 bases and J by 3 bases, and 2 bases separated the two germline ends. The CDR3 sequence: CASSLEDTGELFF. CDR3 bases: TGTGCCAGCAGCTTAGAGGACACCGGGGAGCTGTTTTTT.

The chain recombines TRBV7-9 with TRBJ2-1; TRBD2 matches at 7 bases. The CDR3 length is 16 residues. J lost 4 bases, V lost 4 bases, and 10 bases had no gene match. Per germline, CDR1 SEHNR and CDR2 FQNEAQ (reference sequence). CDR3 sequence reads: CASSSQTGRGYNEQFF. The CDR3, as DNA: TGTGCCAGCAGCTCACAGACGGGGCGGGGGTACAATGAGCAGTTCTTC. The variable domain in full, with the rest retrieved from reference TRBV7-9 and TRBJ2-1, is DTGVSQNPRHKITKRGQNVTFRCDPISEHNRLYWYRQTLGQGPEFLTYFQNEAQLEKSRLLSDRFSAERPKGSFSTLEIQRTEQGDSAMYLCASSSQTGRGYNEQFFGPGTRLTVL.

V is TRBV6-5 and J is TRBJ2-5, with a weak D call TRBD2 (5 bases). The length of the CDR3 is 12 residues. V was trimmed by 7 bases and J by 11 bases, leaving 17 bases between them. CDR1 and CDR2 from the germline V gene are MNHEY and SVGAGI. The CDR3, as DNA: TGTGCCAGCAAAAGCCCCCTTTGGGAGCAGTACTTC. Translated: CASKSPLWEQYF.

For the CDR3, the DNA is TGTGCCAGCAGTGAGATCCCGTGGGAGGGCGTCACCGGGGAGCTGTTTTTT. It codes for CASSEIPWEGVTGELFF. The J gene is TRBJ2-2, the V gene TRBV6-1; 7 bases match TRBD2. V gave up 3 bases and J gave up 4 bases; unmatched junction bases: 11. The V gene's germline CDR1 is MNHNS and CDR2 SASEGT. The CDR3 consists of 17 residues.

This chain connects TRBV5-4 to TRBJ1-3, with unresolved D. The CDR3 contains 12 residues. Germline CDR1 reads SGHNT; CDR2 reads YYREEE (reference sequence). Trimming pared 3 bases from V and 8 bases from J, leaving 9 bases between. CDR3 nucleotides: TGTGCCAGCAGCTACGGGAGGGACACCATATATTTT. This codes for CASSYGRDTIYF.

The rearrangement links TRBV30 to TRBJ2-3; possibly TRBD2 for D (5 bases). The CDR3 has 12 residues. The V end was cut by 3 bases, the J end by 4 bases, with 8 bases between. In germline, CDR1 is GTSNPN, CDR2 SVGIG (reference sequence). CDR3 amino acids: CAWRLASDTQYF. The CDR3 bases are TGTGCCTGGAGGCTAGCTTCAGATACGCAGTATTTT.

The V gene is TRBV5-1, the J gene TRBJ1-4, with 7 positions matching TRBD1. V lost 4 bases and J lost 5; bases outside the gene matches: 11. In germline, CDR1 is SGHRS, CDR2 YFSETQ. CDR3 length equals 16 residues. CDR3 in DNA: TGCGCCAGCAGCCTGGTGGGGGACAGACTGAATGAAAAACTGTTTTTT. It is translated as CASSLVGDRLNEKLFF. Full variable domain (missing parts from reference TRBV5-1 and TRBJ1-4): KAGVTQTPRYLIKTRGQQVTLSCSPISGHRSVSWYQQTPGQGLQFLFEYFSETQRNKGNFPGRFSGRQFSNSRSEMNVSTLELGDSALYLCASSLVGDRLNEKLFFGSGTQLSVL.

This clone was counted a single time. The V and J genes are TRBV18 and TRBJ2-7; D might be TRBD1 (5 bases). Per the germline V gene, CDR1 is KGHSH and CDR2 is LQKENI. The CDR3 has 14 amino acids. V lost 2 bases, J lost 3 bases, and 11 bases lay in between. The CDR3 spells CASSPDSLVYEQYF. CDR3 nucleotide sequence: TGTGCCAGCTCACCAGACAGCCTTGTCTACGAGCAGTACTTC.

J is TRBJ2-7 and V is TRBV13; D may match TRBD1 or TRBD2 (5 bases each). Germline V CDR1 and CDR2: PRHDT, FYEKMQ (reference sequence). The CDR3 covers 15 residues. Trimming removed 6 bases from V and 3 bases from J, with 18 bases in between. For the CDR3, the DNA is TGTGCCAGCAGTTTCAATTGGGACGGGAACTACGAGCAGTACTTC. Translation: CASSFNWDGNYEQYF.

This clone was seen only once. The gene calls are TRBV18 and TRBJ2-3; 7 positions match TRBD1. Germline V lookup: CDR1 KGHSH, CDR2 LQKENI. The V and J ends lost 1 base and 2 bases, in that order; junction bases with no gene match: 3. This CDR3 is 15 amino acids long. CDR3 in DNA: TGTGCCAGCTCACCACAGGGGGCGTTCACAGATACGCAGTATTTT. Its translation is CASSPQGAFTDTQYF.

This clone was counted once. V is TRBV5-1 and J is TRBJ1-1; D remains unclear. V lost 0 bases, J lost 1 base, and 10 bases lay in between. The length of the CDR3 is 15 residues. Germline V gene lookup returns CDR1 SGHRS and CDR2 YFSETQ. The CDR3 DNA follows: TGCGCCAGCAGCTTGGCCGGACGGACGAACACTGAAGCTTTCTTT. Its protein product is CASSLAGRTNTEAFF.